The TCR beta chain under discussion was sequenced for a study of monozygotic twins with inflammatory bowel disease. This CDR3 spans 15 amino acids. Sampling involved one blood draw (more than 2.3 ml) for every donor. With no T cell sorting beforehand, total RNA was isolated from whole blood. Each TCR library consumed about 4,000 ng of total RNA. Each UMI harboured a 6-nucleotide sample barcode and was appended via template switching. TCRdb derives one entry per CDR3 protein from the 5' RACE reads, leaving out DNA. This listing includes about 300,000 distinct CDR3 sequences. The receptor was derived from a human donor with ulcerative colitis or Crohn's disease, or a healthy co-twin of an affected twin (not recorded which). The sequenced material came from blood. The V and J genes are TRBV12-3 or TRBV12-4 and TRBJ2-6. The CDR3: CASSLRGTGANVLTF.